The sequence of this TCR beta chain was determined in a study of cytomegalovirus exposure and HLA in healthy donors (dated by TCRdb to the late 2010s). Looking at the study overall: A later analysis indicated that the roughly 120 validation repertoires were generated on the platform also employed for the 666 repertoires of the first cohort. The study aimed to test whether signatures of past pathogen exposure could be identified by cataloging public T cell receptors. A separate validation cohort of over a hundred different subjects was used in addition to the roughly 700-subject first cohort. To predict cytomegalovirus infection status, the study combined high-throughput TCR immunosequencing, statistical association of individual TCRs with disease status, and machine learning. Beyond this particular receptor, the publication reports: The validation cohort had no HLA typing available for a later analysis, so co-occurrence within that cohort was assessed over all 130 or so repertoires. Of the cluster scores, around 95% were above 0 in a later analysis, which found that TCRs clustered in the first cohort also tended to co-occur in the 120 validation repertoires. Most TCR sequences were seen in very few donors, while some public TCRs were found in many individuals. The classifier was reported to diagnose cytomegalovirus status with high specificity and sensitivity in both the original cohort and the validation cohort. A few of the identified cytomegalovirus-associated TCR beta chains were confirmed in vitro to be specific for cytomegalovirus antigens. According to the authors, the approach could potentially be generalized to other disease states and immunological phenotypes. The study listed 164 TCR beta chains as associated with cytomegalovirus.

About this clone: The clone's antigen remains unknown. No quality values exist for individual bases; no much larger clone is one base distant.

Library prep was done by the immunoSEQ multiplex PCR assay. The authors' pipeline ran thus. A statistical classification framework was built to diagnose cytomegalovirus status from the catalog of TCR beta chain sequences. This is the immuneACCESS table as TCRdb keeps it, with only in-frame sequences that have V and J called. A part of the clones is gone; compared with another copy, unresolved V genes explain less than half, and the rest is unexplained. The V and J calls and clone size were taken over from that table, and D and trimming were inferred from the DNA. This sample holds fewer than 400,000 clones; 70% to 90% were observed only once. Together, the top ten hold approximately 0.95% of the sample. Donors formed part of the validation cohort, which comprised over a hundred subjects and was distinct from the first cohort of under 850 subjects. The TCR sequence derives from a young man in good health and CMV-seronegative. The sequenced sample consisted of PBMCs.

The sequence in DNA is TGTGCCAGCAGTTCTAGCGGGGGAGGGGAGCAGTACTTC. Translated, this is CASSSSGGGEQYF. The rearrangement joined TRBV6-5 to TRBJ2-7; TRBD2 lines up with 10 middle nucleotides. Germline trimming: 4 bases from V, 7 bases from J; junction bases outside gene matches: 4. Taken from cysteine to phenylalanine, the CDR3 has 13 residues. Only the CDR3 DNA is retained, 39 bases long and in frame from the first base. CDR1 and CDR2 were assigned from the germline V gene as MNHEY and SVGAGI.